The clone carrying this TCR beta chain has only one observation. Looked up from germline, CDR1 is SEHNR and CDR2 is FQNEAQ (reference sequence). V dropped 0 bases and J dropped 4; count of bases not matched to a gene: 8. The CDR3 has 17 amino acids. RNA in amounts of about 0.5 to 1 ug was reverse transcribed with random hexamers. TCRdb analysed the immunoSEQ multiplex PCR reads with MiXCR anew, one entry per CDR3 protein. The table lists over 300,000 distinct CDR3 sequences, under 95% of them singletons. These data are taken from a study of CD8 T cells in Susac syndrome. Sequences were obtained from CD4+ T cells from PBMCs. The chain recombines TRBV7-9 with TRBJ2-2; TRBD1 matches at 7 bases. The source is a human donor with multiple sclerosis. The CDR3 loop is CASSLAGKTGRTGELFF. The CDR3 DNA follows: TGTGCCAGCAGCTTAGCAGGAAAGACAGGGCGCACCGGGGAGCTGTTTTTT.